There are a few counts of the clone carrying this T cell receptor (beta chain). This sample was taken from a study of patients and donors after allogeneic stem cell transplantation. TCRdb called the RT-PCR reads again in MiXCR, with one record for every CDR3 protein. The sample carries about 150,000 distinct CDR3 sequences, roughly 35% recorded once. Sequenced material: blood, either unsorted or a sorted T cell fraction (not recorded which). The sequence was collected from a human donor who was either an allogeneic HSCT recipient or a stem cell or donor lymphocyte infusion donor (not recorded which). It is not recorded whose cells these are; they may come from a transplant donor.

In DNA, the CDR3 is TGTGCCAGCAGCCCCGGGACGAAAAATTCACCCCTCCACTTT. It translates to CASSPGTKNSPLHF. The J gene is TRBJ1-6, the V gene TRBV7-9; D perhaps matches TRBD1 (5 bases). CDR1 and CDR2 (germline): SEHNR, FQNEAQ (reference sequence). CDR3 size: 14 residues. V was pared by 5 bases and J by 7 bases, with 12 bases between.